Below are 20 T cell receptor beta chains sequenced from a single sample in a study of CD8+ T cells in alopecia areata. RNA, once extracted, was reverse transcribed into cDNA for use as the sequencing template. Repertoires were generated with immunoSEQ multiplex PCR, while TCRdb's copy carries only in-frame clones and drops some. Of 80,000 or so clones in the sample, around 60% were seen once. Documented treatment: oral pan-JAK inhibitor, 5-10 mg twice daily. The sequencing here drew on CD8+ T cells sorted from blood, taken at week 24, from a patient treated with tofacitinib. These receptors were collected from a human donor with alopecia areata.

This clone has only a few counts. The chain is built from TRBV2 and TRBJ1-5; the match to TRBD1 covers 7 bases. The CDR3 length is 13 residues. The V and J ends lost 5 bases and 5 bases, in that order; junction bases with no gene match: 3. In germline, CDR1 is SNHLY, CDR2 FYNNEI. The DNA for the CDR3 is TGTGCCAGCAGTTCGGGACAGCATCAGCCCCAGCATTTT. This sequence encodes CASSSGQHQPQHF. The full variable domain, rest sourced from reference TRBV2 and TRBJ1-5, is EPEVTQTPSHQVTQMGQEVILRCVPISNHLYFYWYRQILGQKVEFLVSFYNNEISEKSEIFDDQFSVERPDGSNFTLKIRSTKLEDSAMYFCASSSGQHQPQHFGDGTRLSIL.

The V call is TRBV28, the J call TRBJ2-7, with unresolved D. The CDR3 has 11 residues. Germline V gene data show CDR1 as MDHEN and CDR2 as SYDVKM. Trimming removed 5 bases from V and 5 bases from J, with 7 bases in between. For the CDR3, the DNA is TGTGCCAGCAGTCGGGTGCACGAGCAGTACTTC. Translating gives CASSRVHEQYF.

The chain is built from TRBV2 and TRBJ1-3, with unresolved D. This CDR3 region has 14 residues. Trimming took 7 bases from V and 1 from J, leaving 11 bases between them. CDR1 is SNHLY and CDR2 is FYNNEI in the germline V gene. CDR3 nucleotide sequence: TGTGCCAGCATCGAGAGCGGATCTGGAAACACCATATATTTT. Residues: CASIESGSGNTIYF.

This chain joins TRBV6-1 and TRBJ1-2, with D unclear. The V gene lost 7 bases and the J gene lost 1 base, with 16 bases spanning the gap. Germline-derived CDR1 and CDR2 are MNHNS and SASEGT. CDR3 length: 15 residues. The CDR3, as DNA: TGTGCCAGCACCGAAGAGGTTATAGTTAACTATGGCTACACCTTC. It codes for CASTEEVIVNYGYTF.

This clone was seen more than once but under ten times. The chain joins TRBV29-1 to TRBJ2-5, with 7 nucleotides matching TRBD1. Trimming cost V 3 bases and J 1 base; bases outside gene matches: 2. Germline loops: CDR1 SQVTM, CDR2 ANQGSEA. There are 13 residues in the CDR3. CDR3 DNA sequence: TGCAGCGTTGATGAGGGGGCCCAAGAGACCCAGTACTTC. Its protein is CSVDEGAQETQYF.

This rearrangement joins TRBV7-6 to TRBJ2-7; D is undetermined. Germline lookup yields CDR1 SGHVS and CDR2 FNYEAQ. This CDR3 comprises 14 residues. Between the trimmed V and J ends, which lost 1 base and 7 bases, there was a span of 14 bases. The CDR3 nucleotides are TGTGCCAGCAGCTTAGACCCTGAATTAGGGGAGCAGTACTTC. Protein sequence: CASSLDPELGEQYF.

V gene TRBV5-6 combines with J gene TRBJ1-1; 9 nucleotides match TRBD1. The V gene's germline CDR1 is SGHDT and CDR2 YYEEEE. After removal of 3 bases from V and 5 bases from J, the junction contained 8 bases not matched to a gene. The CDR3 extends over 15 amino acids. The CDR3 bases are TGTGCCAGCAGCTCGATGGACAGGGGTGAGACTGAAGCTTTCTTT. It translates to CASSSMDRGETEAFF.

This clone appeared a few times. V usage is TRBV16 and J usage is TRBJ1-1; D is uncertain. Trimming shortened V by 5 bases and J by 2 bases, and 6 bases separated the two germline ends. CDR1 KGHSY and CDR2 FQNENV come from the germline V gene. This CDR3 region has 12 residues. Here the CDR3 reads CASSSHNTEAFF. In DNA, the CDR3 is TGTGCCAGCAGCAGTCATAACACTGAAGCTTTCTTT.

This chain connects TRBV7-9 to TRBJ2-7; 8 bases agree with TRBD1. J gave up 4 bases and V 0 bases, and 2 bases lay outside the gene matches. Germline CDR1 and CDR2: SEHNR and FQNEAQ (reference sequence). The CDR3 has 14 amino acids. CDR3 protein: CASSLADRDYEQYF. CDR3 bases: TGTGCCAGCAGCTTAGCGGACAGGGATTACGAGCAGTACTTC.

The table lists this clone with a few counts. The chain uses TRBV27 and TRBJ2-3; D unclear. This CDR3 is built from 13 residues. V gave up 3 bases and J gave up 1 base, with 5 bases separating them. Germline lookup yields CDR1 MNHEY and CDR2 SMNVEV (reference sequence). CDR3 in amino acids: CASSLSRTDTQYF. In nucleotides, the CDR3 is TGTGCCAGCAGTTTGTCTCGCACAGATACGCAGTATTTT.

The chain links TRBV28 to TRBJ1-5, with D hard to call. V lost 10 bases to trimming and J lost 0 bases, with 7 bases between them. Germline V gives CDR1 MDHEN, CDR2 SYDVKM. This CDR3 comprises 12 residues. The CDR3 protein is CAIGYSNQPQHF. CDR3 nucleotides: TGTGCCATCGGGTATAGCAATCAGCCCCAGCATTTT. Together with reference TRBV28 and TRBJ1-5, the CDR3 gives the full variable domain: DVKVTQSSRYLVKRTGEKVFLECVQDMDHENMFWYRQDPGLGLRLIYFSYDVKMKEKGDIPEGYSVSREKKERFSLILESASTNQTSMYLCAIGYSNQPQHFGDGTRLSIL.

This clone was picked up a small number of times. The V call is TRBV29-1, the J call TRBJ2-7; D is unresolved. V lost 2 bases, J lost 6 bases, and 5 bases lay in between. Germline V CDR1 and CDR2: SQVTM, ANQGSEA. The CDR3 extends over 10 amino acids. CDR3 DNA sequence: TGCAGCGTTGAATACGGCGAGCAGTACTTC. Translation gives CSVEYGEQYF.

The rearrangement links TRBV5-6 to TRBJ2-1; unclear D gene. V was shortened by 2 bases and J by 8 bases, with 5 bases between the two germline ends. The germline V gene has CDR1 SGHDT and CDR2 YYEEEE. This CDR3 has 11 residues. For the CDR3, the DNA is TGTGCCAGCAGCTTTGGCGATGAGCAGTTCTTC. Protein: CASSFGDEQFF.

The genes are TRBV6-4 and TRBJ2-2; no clear D. The CDR3 runs 13 residues. The germline V gene encodes CDR1 MRHNA and CDR2 SNTAGT. V was trimmed by 0 bases and J by 5 bases, leaving 4 bases between them. The CDR3 region is CASSDSLTGELFF. CDR3 sequence (DNA): TGTGCCAGCAGTGACTCTTTAACCGGGGAGCTGTTTTTT.

The chain combines TRBV27 with TRBJ2-7, with D unresolved. Trimming removed 4 bases from V and 0 bases from J, with 13 bases in between. The CDR3 length is 15 residues. Germline CDR1 MNHEY, CDR2 SMNVEV (reference sequence). CDR3 in amino acids: CASSSRVGSSYEQYF. The CDR3 region has the DNA TGTGCCAGCAGTTCTCGGGTGGGAAGCTCCTACGAGCAGTACTTC.

The rearrangement uses TRBV27 and TRBJ2-7, with 10 bases that match TRBD1. Trimming took 3 bases from V and 3 from J; bases not matched to a gene: 2. Germline values: CDR1 MNHEY, CDR2 SMNVEV (reference sequence). The CDR3 consists of 14 residues. For the CDR3, the DNA is TGTGCCAGCAGTTTCGGGACAGGGGACTACGAGCAGTACTTC. It specifies CASSFGTGDYEQYF.

This chain joins TRBV27 and TRBJ2-7, with D unclear. V was trimmed by 0 bases and J by 5 bases, leaving 8 bases between them. This CDR3 comprises 13 residues. Germline values: CDR1 MNHEY, CDR2 SMNVEV (reference sequence). The CDR3 loop reads CASSLSSGDEQYF. The CDR3 DNA sequence: TGTGCCAGCAGTTTATCGTCAGGTGACGAGCAGTACTTC.

This clone showed up just a few times. The CDR3 DNA sequence: TGTGCCAGCAGCCATGGACTATCACCTCTCTACGAGCAGTACTTC. Translating gives CASSHGLSPLYEQYF. The rearrangement joins TRBV14 to TRBJ2-7; D possibly corresponds to TRBD2 (6 bases). Germline loops: CDR1 SGHDN, CDR2 FVKESK. The CDR3 sequence is 15 residues long. Trimming removed 3 bases from V and 3 bases from J, with 15 bases in between.

This chain connects TRBV7-9 to TRBJ2-7; the D is unclear. The CDR3 is made up of 12 amino acids. Between the trimmed V and J ends, which lost 1 base and 4 bases, there was a span of 5 bases. Germline values: CDR1 SEHNR, CDR2 FQNEAQ (reference sequence). In DNA, the CDR3 is TGTGCCAGCAGCTTAGGAGAGTACGAGCAGTACTTC. It yields the protein CASSLGEYEQYF.

This chain connects TRBV29-1 to TRBJ1-2; TRBD1 matches 7 bases. The CDR3 contains 13 residues. Germline values: CDR1 SQVTM, CDR2 ANQGSEA. The V and J ends lost 4 bases and 3 bases, in that order; junction bases with no gene match: 5. CDR3 amino acids: CSVVDREDYGYTF. In DNA, the CDR3 is TGCAGCGTTGTAGACAGGGAGGACTATGGCTACACCTTC. The variable domain in full, with the rest retrieved from reference TRBV29-1 and TRBJ1-2, is SAVISQKPSRDICQRGTSLTIQCQVDSQVTMMFWYRQQPGQSLTLIATANQGSEATYESGFVIDKFPISRPNLTFSTLTVSNMSPEDSSIYLCSVVDREDYGYTFGSGTRLTVV.